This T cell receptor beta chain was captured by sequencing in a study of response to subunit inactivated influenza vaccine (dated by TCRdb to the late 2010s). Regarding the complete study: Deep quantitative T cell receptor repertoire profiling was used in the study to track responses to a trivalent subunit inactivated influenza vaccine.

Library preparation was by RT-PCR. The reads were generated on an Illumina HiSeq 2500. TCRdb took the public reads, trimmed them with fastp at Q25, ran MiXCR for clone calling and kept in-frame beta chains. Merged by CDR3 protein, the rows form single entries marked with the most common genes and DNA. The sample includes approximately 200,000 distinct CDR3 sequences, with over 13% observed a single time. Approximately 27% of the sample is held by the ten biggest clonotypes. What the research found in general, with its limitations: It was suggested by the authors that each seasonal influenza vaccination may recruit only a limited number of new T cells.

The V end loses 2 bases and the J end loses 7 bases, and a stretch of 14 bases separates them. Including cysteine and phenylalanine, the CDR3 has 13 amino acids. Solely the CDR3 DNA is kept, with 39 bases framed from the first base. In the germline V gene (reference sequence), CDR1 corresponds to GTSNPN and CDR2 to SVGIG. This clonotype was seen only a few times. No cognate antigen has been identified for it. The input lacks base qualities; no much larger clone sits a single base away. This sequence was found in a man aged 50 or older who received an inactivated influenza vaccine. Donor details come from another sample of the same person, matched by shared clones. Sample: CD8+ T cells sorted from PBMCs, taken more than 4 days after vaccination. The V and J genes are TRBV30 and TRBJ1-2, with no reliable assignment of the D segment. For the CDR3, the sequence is CAWSFEGAPGYTF. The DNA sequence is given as TGTGCCTGGAGTTTCGAGGGAGCCCCTGGCTACACCTTC.